The rows below give T cell receptor beta chains drawn from one sample of a study of shared clonotypes between healthy human individuals. The repertoire was sequenced with immunoSEQ multiplex PCR; TCRdb's copy has only in-frame clones and lacks some. The data show 490,000 or so clones, 76% seen once. Sequencing used PBMCs. These receptor sequences come from a woman aged 40 to 50 in good health. Some clones in this sample may be carry-over from other donors' samples. CDR3s include the opening cysteine and the closing phenylalanine or tryptophan. A D gene is named only where the DNA matches it firmly. Not all rows give a size; the values are once, few, many and, for expanded clones, a class.

clone_size	d_call	v_call	j_call	cdr3_aa	cdr3_nt
.	TRBD2	TRBV10-3	TRBJ2-7	CAIRLAGGAYEQYF	TGTGCCATCAGACTAGCGGGAGGCGCCTACGAGCAGTACTTC
.	.	TRBV5-1	TRBJ1-1	CASSLNWDTDRPAEAFF	TGCGCCAGCAGCTTAAACTGGGACACGGATCGCCCCGCTGAAGCTTTCTTT
.	TRBD2	TRBV5-1	TRBJ2-7	CASSPGLAGVNEQYF	TGCGCCAGCAGCCCGGGACTAGCGGGAGTGAACGAGCAGTACTTC
.	.	TRBV19	TRBJ2-4	CASSIEYGRGRIQYF	TGTGCCAGTAGTATAGAGTACGGGAGGGGGCGCATTCAGTACTTC
once	TRBD1	TRBV7-9	TRBJ1-1	CASSSPGTVNTEAFF	TGTGCCAGCAGCTCCCCCGGGACAGTGAACACTGAAGCTTTCTTT
.	.	TRBV4-3	TRBJ2-7	CASSQQGGYEQYF	TGCGCCAGCAGCCAACAGGGCGGGTACGAGCAGTACTTC
.	.	TRBV28	TRBJ2-7	CASRPIEGVTYEQYF	TGTGCCAGCAGACCCATTGAGGGAGTGACCTACGAGCAGTACTTC
.	TRBD1	TRBV10-3	TRBJ2-6	CAISDSSGTGNSGANVLTF	TGTGCCATCAGTGATTCTTCCGGGACAGGCAATTCTGGGGCCAACGTCCTGACTTTC
few	.	TRBV2	TRBJ1-1	CASFEGGNTEAFF	TGTGCCAGCTTCGAGGGGGGGAACACTGAAGCTTTCTTT
many	.	TRBV30	TRBJ2-7	CARTEGHEQYF	TGTGCCCGGACAGAGGGGCACGAGCAGTACTTC
.	.	TRBV9	TRBJ2-5	CASSVDPGQETQYF	TGTGCCAGCAGCGTAGACCCAGGGCAAGAGACCCAGTACTTC
.	.	TRBV14	TRBJ2-1	CASSHPLAPRNPNEVSFF	TGTGCCAGCAGCCACCCGCTAGCGCCACGAAATCCCAATGAGGTATCGTTCTTC
.	TRBD1	TRBV5-1	TRBJ1-1	CASKQQGAVTEAFF	TGCGCCAGTAAGCAACAGGGGGCGGTCACTGAAGCTTTCTTT
once	TRBD1	TRBV28	TRBJ1-1	CASSLQGGNTEAFF	TGTGCCAGCAGCCTCCAGGGGGGGAACACTGAAGCTTTCTTT
many	.	TRBV4-1	TRBJ1-3	CASSQGQLVSGNTIYF	TGCGCCAGCAGCCAAGGACAGCTAGTCTCTGGAAACACCATATATTTT
.	.	TRBV30	TRBJ1-2	CAWNPADGGYTF	TGTGCCTGGAACCCAGCTGACGGTGGCTACACCTTC
.	.	TRBV7-8	TRBJ2-3	CASSFTRAPKGTDTQYF	TGTGCCAGCAGTTTCACCCGGGCCCCAAAGGGGACAGATACGCAGTATTTT
few	TRBD1	TRBV4-3	TRBJ2-1	CASSQGTGGISNEQFF	TGCGCCAGCAGCCAGGGCACAGGGGGGATCAGTAATGAGCAGTTCTTC
.	TRBD2	TRBV7-3	TRBJ2-7	CASSPTSETYEQYF	TGTGCCAGCAGCCCAACTAGCGAAACGTACGAGCAGTACTTC
.	.	TRBV28	TRBJ2-5	CASSFGPVAQYF	TGTGCCAGCAGTTTCGGACCTGTGGCCCAGTACTTC
.	TRBD1	TRBV10-3	TRBJ2-5	CAISPTGGRETQYF	TGTGCCATCAGTCCTACAGGGGGTCGGGAGACCCAGTACTTC
.	.	TRBV30	TRBJ2-6	CASRDPGANVLTF	TGTGCCTCGAGGGATCCTGGGGCCAACGTCCTGACTTTC
.	.	TRBV2	TRBJ1-1	CASRTFLGGRDTEAFF	TGTGCCAGCAGAACGTTCCTCGGGGGGAGGGACACTGAAGCTTTCTTT
.	.	TRBV18	TRBJ2-7	CASSPRQAPSEQYF	TGTGCCAGCTCACCAAGGCAGGCGCCAAGCGAGCAGTACTTC
.	.	TRBV25-1	TRBJ2-1	CASSEWGRESYNEQFF	TGTGCCAGCAGTGAGTGGGGAAGGGAGTCCTACAATGAGCAGTTCTTC
.	TRBD1	TRBV2	TRBJ1-2	CASNRPGTVYGYTF	TGTGCCAGCAATCGCCCAGGGACAGTCTATGGCTACACCTTC
.	.	TRBV25-1	TRBJ2-1	CASSVHNEQFF	TGTGCCAGCAGTGTGCACAATGAGCAGTTCTTC
.	.	TRBV7-6	TRBJ2-1	CASSQGHAGYNEQFF	TGTGCCAGCAGCCAAGGACACGCAGGGTACAATGAGCAGTTCTTC
.	TRBD2	TRBV10-2	TRBJ2-2	CASSAGLAGSRELFF	TGCGCCAGCAGCGCGGGACTAGCGGGATCGAGGGAGCTGTTTTTT
.	TRBD2	TRBV18	TRBJ2-7	CASSPGLAGIYEQYF	TGTGCCAGCTCACCGGGACTAGCGGGAATCTACGAGCAGTACTTC
.	.	TRBV11-2	TRBJ2-7	CASSLQTASYEQYF	TGTGCCAGCAGCTTACAGACAGCCTCCTACGAGCAGTACTTC
.	.	TRBV5-6	TRBJ2-1	CASSLGARTYNEQFF	TGTGCCAGCAGCTTGGGGGCACGAACCTACAATGAGCAGTTCTTC
.	.	TRBV4-2	TRBJ1-6	CASSQEPTDGNSPLHF	TGTGCCAGCAGCCAAGAACCCACCGATGGCAATTCACCCCTCCACTTT